One sample yielded the 19 T cell receptor beta chains listed below, sequenced in a study of CD8+ T cells in alopecia areata. Reverse transcribed after extraction, RNA yielded cDNA as the sequencing template. Some clones are missing from TCRdb's copy, which holds only in-frame ones; the method was immunoSEQ multiplex PCR. The repertoire holds about 97,000 clones, with about two fifths as singletons. The sample consisted of CD4+ T cells sorted from blood. The receptors were sampled from a human donor with alopecia areata.

This clone was seen only a few times. V usage is TRBV28 and J usage is TRBJ2-1; D gene uncertain. Trimming took off 0 bases at V and 5 bases at J, with 11 bases between the two ends. The length of the CDR3 is 15 residues. CDR1 MDHEN and CDR2 SYDVKM come from the germline V gene. The DNA of the CDR3 is TGTGCCAGCAGTTTATGGACTCCCCTAAACAATGAGCAGTTCTTC. This sequence encodes CASSLWTPLNNEQFF. Supplemented by reference TRBV28 and TRBJ2-1, the full variable domain reads DVKVTQSSRYLVKRTGEKVFLECVQDMDHENMFWYRQDPGLGLRLIYFSYDVKMKEKGDIPEGYSVSREKKERFSLILESASTNQTSMYLCASSLWTPLNNEQFFGPGTRLTVL.

This clone was observed a handful of times. The chain has TRBV5-4 and TRBJ2-3; no definite D call. V lost 5 bases and J 4 bases, leaving 8 bases between the germline ends. The CDR3 loop spans 12 amino acids. Germline CDR1 reads SGHNT; CDR2 reads YYREEE (reference sequence). Here the CDR3 reads CASSPKADTQYF. The CDR3 nucleotides read TGTGCCAGCAGTCCCAAGGCAGATACGCAGTATTTT.

This clone showed up just a few times. In nucleotides, the CDR3 is TGTGCCAGCAGTATACGGGACAGGGCGATAGATACGCAGTATTTT. The encoded protein is CASSIRDRAIDTQYF. The rearrangement uses TRBV2 and TRBJ2-3; 9 nucleotides align to TRBD1. J gave up 5 bases and V 5 bases, and 8 bases lay outside the gene matches. Germline V lookup: CDR1 SNHLY, CDR2 FYNNEI. The CDR3 has 15 residues.

This clone turned up a few times. The chain carries TRBV29-1 and TRBJ1-5; D gene uncertain. The CDR3 consists of 12 residues. CDR1 is SQVTM and CDR2 is ANQGSEA in the germline V gene. Trimming pared 7 bases from V and 2 bases from J, leaving 9 bases between. The CDR3 DNA reads TGCAGCGCCATGGACGGCAATCAGCCCCAGCATTTT. It translates to CSAMDGNQPQHF.

The gene calls are TRBV5-6 and TRBJ2-2; D call uncertain. In germline, CDR1 is SGHDT, CDR2 YYEEEE. V shed 0 bases and J shed 2 bases, with 5 bases lying between them. This CDR3 is built from 14 residues. The CDR3 nucleotides are TGTGCCAGCAGCTTGGACTTAAACACCGGGGAGCTGTTTTTT. It is translated as CASSLDLNTGELFF.

This clone was picked up a small number of times. The chain joins TRBV30 to TRBJ2-3; tentatively, D is TRBD2 (6 bases). The CDR3 has 15 amino acids. V gave up 2 bases and J gave up 2 bases, with 14 bases separating them. The germline V gene encodes CDR1 GTSNPN and CDR2 SVGIG (reference sequence). In nucleotides, the CDR3 is TGTGCCTGGAGTCCAAGTAGCGGATTCACAGATACGCAGTATTTT. Translating gives CAWSPSSGFTDTQYF.

The chain couples TRBV14 to TRBJ2-2, with D possibly matching TRBD2 (6 bases). This CDR3 region has 17 residues. The V gene's germline CDR1 is SGHDN and CDR2 FVKESK. Trimming cost V 0 bases and J 3 bases, with 14 bases left between them. The DNA of the CDR3 is TGTGCCAGCAGCCAAGATTTGCGGGACGGACACACCGGGGAGCTGTTTTTT. Amino acid sequence: CASSQDLRDGHTGELFF.

The genes are TRBV18 and TRBJ2-1, with a possible D match to TRBD2 (6 bases). Germline V lookup: CDR1 KGHSH, CDR2 LQKENI. This CDR3 has 16 residues. V dropped 5 bases and J dropped 10 bases, with 24 bases sitting between them. CDR3 nucleotides: TGTGCCAGCTCATCTCCATCCATCGCTAGCGCCTGGGAGCAGTTCTTC. It is translated as CASSSPSIASAWEQFF. Supplemented by reference TRBV18 and TRBJ2-1, the full variable domain reads NAGVMQNPRHLVRRRGQEARLRCSPMKGHSHVYWYRQLPEEGLKFMVYLQKENIIDESGMPKERFSAEFPKEGPSILRIQQVVRGDSAAYFCASSSPSIASAWEQFFGPGTRLTVL.

The J gene is TRBJ2-7, the V gene TRBV27; TRBD1 agrees at 9 bases. V lost 3 bases to trimming and J lost 2 bases; unmatched junction nucleotides: 5. This CDR3 region has 15 residues. The V gene's germline CDR1 is MNHEY and CDR2 SMNVEV (reference sequence). CDR3 protein: CASSFQQGAAYEQYF. In DNA, the CDR3 is TGTGCCAGCAGTTTCCAACAGGGGGCTGCCTACGAGCAGTACTTC.

This chain connects TRBV2 to TRBJ2-5; D call uncertain. This CDR3 comprises 17 residues. V lost 0 bases to trimming and J lost 1 base, with 15 bases between them. Germline loops: CDR1 SNHLY, CDR2 FYNNEI. CDR3 nucleotides: TGTGCCAGCAGTGAAGCGCTTTTCCTAGGGCCCCAAGAGACCCAGTACTTC. It is translated as CASSEALFLGPQETQYF.

This clone occurred once. In DNA, the CDR3 is TGCAGCGTGCGACGGCAAGGCACTGAAGCTTTCTTT. Its protein is CSVRRQGTEAFF. The chain has TRBV29-1 and TRBJ1-1, with D unresolved. CDR3 length: 12 amino acids. The germline V and J ends were trimmed by 6 bases and 4 bases, with 12 bases remaining between them. Germline CDR1 reads SQVTM; CDR2 reads ANQGSEA. Full variable domain (outside the CDR3, taken from reference TRBV29-1 and TRBJ1-1): SAVISQKPSRDICQRGTSLTIQCQVDSQVTMMFWYRQQPGQSLTLIATANQGSEATYESGFVIDKFPISRPNLTFSTLTVSNMSPEDSSIYLCSVRRQGTEAFFGQGTRLTVV.

V usage is TRBV11-3 and J usage is TRBJ2-3; D is unresolved. V dropped 4 bases and J dropped 8 bases, with 16 bases sitting between them. Germline V gives CDR1 SGHNT, CDR2 YENEEA. CDR3 size: 14 residues. The CDR3 loop reads CASSSTQNFGTQYF. Here the CDR3 DNA reads TGTGCCAGCAGCTCCACCCAGAATTTTGGTACGCAGTATTTT.

This chain links TRBV7-6 with TRBJ1-5; no definite D call. This CDR3 region has 15 residues. Germline V gives CDR1 SGHVS, CDR2 FNYEAQ. V was clipped by 5 bases and J by 0 bases, with 11 bases between them. Here the CDR3 reads CASSQGYHSNQPQHF. DNA for the CDR3: TGTGCCAGCAGCCAAGGCTATCATAGCAATCAGCCCCAGCATTTT.

The sample holds a few counts of this clone. This chain connects TRBV7-3 to TRBJ1-6, with a tentative D call TRBD1 (6 bases). Trimming took 1 base from V and 6 from J, leaving 10 bases between them. The CDR3 length is 15 residues. Germline CDR1 is SGHTA and CDR2 is FQGTGA. The CDR3 DNA follows: TGTGCCAGCAGCTTAAGGCCAGGGGCTAATTCACCCCTCCACTTT. Encoded protein: CASSLRPGANSPLHF.

This clone was seen only a few times. This chain uses TRBV28 with TRBJ1-4; TRBD1 matches 7 bases. The CDR3 consists of 17 residues. V lost 3 bases and J lost 2; bases outside the gene matches: 9. The V gene's germline CDR1 is MDHEN and CDR2 SYDVKM. The CDR3 sequence: CASSFGGGGVTNEKLFF. In DNA, the CDR3 is TGTGCCAGCAGTTTTGGAGGAGGGGGCGTTACTAATGAAAAACTGTTTTTT. The full variable domain, rest sourced from reference TRBV28 and TRBJ1-4, is DVKVTQSSRYLVKRTGEKVFLECVQDMDHENMFWYRQDPGLGLRLIYFSYDVKMKEKGDIPEGYSVSREKKERFSLILESASTNQTSMYLCASSFGGGGVTNEKLFFGSGTQLSVL.

This clone was observed a handful of times. The chain joins TRBV28 to TRBJ2-6, with 9 bases lining up with TRBD1. CDR1 is MDHEN, CDR2 SYDVKM, per germline. The CDR3 is 15 amino acids. The trim removed 6 bases at V and 7 bases at J, leaving 7 bases unmatched. CDR3 sequence: CASSGTGFRANVLTF. In DNA form, the CDR3 reads TGTGCCAGCAGCGGGACAGGGTTCCGTGCCAACGTCCTGACTTTC.

CDR3 in amino acids: CASSVSLRARGYGYTF. For the CDR3, the DNA is TGTGCCAGCAGCGTAAGTCTCAGGGCCCGGGGCTATGGCTACACCTTC. V and J are TRBV9 and TRBJ1-2; D might be TRBD1 (5 bases). The CDR3 contains 16 residues. Germline assignment: CDR1 SGDLS and CDR2 YYNGEE. The germline V and J ends were trimmed by 1 base and 4 bases, with 17 bases remaining between them.

Concerning this clone: Other DNA variants within this sample encode the same CDR3. The rearrangement uses TRBV7-2 and TRBJ2-7, with D hard to call. Trimming stripped 1 base from V and 7 bases from J, with 5 bases between. Germline V gene lookup returns CDR1 SGHTA and CDR2 FQGNSA. CDR3 length equals 11 residues. CDR3 loop: CASSLVGEQYF. The CDR3 bases are TGTGCCAGCAGCTTAGTGGGTGAGCAGTACTTC.

J is TRBJ2-3 and V is TRBV7-2; D may be TRBD1 or TRBD2 (5 bases each). Per germline, CDR1 SGHTA and CDR2 FQGNSA. The CDR3 contains 14 residues. The V and J ends lost 5 bases and 5 bases respectively, with 14 bases between them. The chain's CDR3 is CASSLGAGRDTQYF. The CDR3 region has the DNA TGTGCCAGCAGCCTCGGGGCAGGGAGAGATACGCAGTATTTT.